This T cell receptor beta chain was captured by sequencing in a study of blood T cells in healthy people across ages. Across the study: About one barcoded TCR beta cDNA was captured per two T cells. General study points: The lack of PBMC sorting stopped any conclusive naive versus antigen-experienced comparison. The authors considered diversity estimates from one million T cells to be underestimates.

Regarding this clonotype: The target antigen is unknown.

Through a sample-barcoded 5' primer and a J-beta primer mix, a second PCR was run for roughly 7 to 11 cycles. TCRdb re-derived calls from the 5' RACE reads in MiXCR, one entry per CDR3 protein. The table records 850,000 to 1,000,000 distinct CDR3 sequences, roughly 43% of them present only once. Material for sequencing was blood. The source is a man aged 30 to 45 in good health.

The chain's CDR3 is CASRIGGRTDTQYF. DNA of the CDR3: TGTGCCAGCAGGATAGGGGGACGGACAGATACGCAGTATTTT. The chain employs TRBV6-5 and TRBJ2-3, with D maybe TRBD1 (6 bases). The germline gives CDR1 MNHEY, CDR2 SVGAGI. The CDR3 loop spans 14 amino acids. Trimming left V 6 bases short and J 3 bases short, with 13 bases between.